This entry describes one T cell receptor (beta chain). The data derive from a study of shared clonotypes between healthy human individuals. Deep-level running was used for the assay. The DNA input per sorted-subset replicate PCR was 200 ng, corresponding to 25,000 to 30,000 T cell genomes. As handled by the study authors: ImmunoSEQ sequences covered only the junction and lacked quality scores; filtering therefore differed. Generated by immunoSEQ multiplex PCR, the TCRdb table keeps only in-frame clones and is missing some. V and J calls and clone size are given by that table; D and trimming were obtained from the DNA. The sample records just over 2,000,000 clones, 85% to 95% being singletons. Positively selected for CCR7, the CD45RO-negative cells used as naive CD8 cells excluded terminally differentiated effector memory CD45RA+ cells. The germline V gene encodes CDR1 MNHEY and CDR2 SVGAGI. The V and J ends lost 0 bases and 4 bases, in that order; junction bases with no gene match: 3. This CDR3 has 15 residues.

This clonotype originated in a man younger than 30 in good health. V usage is TRBV6-5 and J usage is TRBJ2-7; 10 positions match TRBD2. Sequencing was done on a sample of naive CD8+ T cells sorted from blood. DNA for the CDR3: TGTGCCAGCAGTTACTCGACTAGCGGGCTTTACGAGCAGTACTTC. Amino acids: CASSYSTSGLYEQYF.